This T cell receptor beta chain is from a study of cytomegalovirus exposure and HLA in healthy donors. Germline-derived CDR1 and CDR2 are LNHDA and SQIVND (reference sequence). The CDR3 covers 14 residues. V lost 4 bases to trimming and J lost 4 bases, with 13 bases between them. This clone is a singleton in its sample. The antigen is undetermined. Primers for the PCR totalled 60 Vbeta and 13 Jbeta. Sequencing was performed with immunoSEQ multiplex PCR; in TCRdb, only in-frame clones are kept and a portion is missing. The data show 110,000 or so clones, approximately 74% seen once. Study conclusions and caveats: TCR beta sequences numbering around 15,000 were associated with HLA alleles at 0.05 false discovery rate in a later analysis.

The sample comprised PBMCs. The chain uses TRBV19 and TRBJ1-2, with a tentative D call TRBD1 (6 bases). The TCR was taken from a woman between 50 and 59 years old in good health and CMV-seropositive. The CDR3 is CASSKAGASYGYTF. As DNA, the CDR3 is TGTGCCAGTAGTAAGGCGGGGGCCAGCTATGGCTACACCTTC.